One and the same sample provided the 28 T cell receptor beta chains below, sequenced in a study of OX40 agonist ivuxolimab in advanced cancers. Only in-frame clones appear in the TCRdb table, and some are missing; sequencing was by immunoSEQ multiplex PCR. In the table there are approximately 90,000 clones, over 75% of which are singletons. The starting material was CD4+ or CD8+ T cells sorted from blood, obtained in a trial of the OX40 agonist ivuxolimab. Every receptor here comes from an adult with an advanced solid tumor such as melanoma, head and neck, liver or kidney cancer.

This chain connects TRBV9 to TRBJ2-2; 7 bases map to TRBD2. Trimming removed 0 bases from V and 7 bases from J; junction bases left unmatched: 9. Germline V lookup: CDR1 SGDLS, CDR2 YYNGEE. CDR3 size: 16 residues. CDR3 sequence (DNA): TGTGCCAGCAGCGTAGGGGAGGGGACCCCTTTCGGGGAGCTGTTTTTT. Translation gives CASSVGEGTPFGELFF.

This chain uses TRBV19 with TRBJ2-7; 10 bases align to TRBD1. The CDR3 covers 16 residues. V was pared by 3 bases and J by 3 bases, with 8 bases of the junction left unmatched. Germline V gene data show CDR1 as LNHDA and CDR2 as SQIVND (reference sequence). The CDR3 loop is CASSIMAGQGFYEQYF. DNA of the CDR3: TGTGCCAGTAGTATTATGGCGGGACAGGGGTTCTACGAGCAGTACTTC.

The chain employs TRBV6-1 and TRBJ2-5; TRBD2 agrees at 7 bases. V was clipped by 7 bases and J by 4 bases; unmatched bases: 6. CDR3 length: 13 residues. Looked up from germline, CDR1 is MNHNS and CDR2 is SASEGT. CDR3 sequence (DNA): TGTGCCAGCATCAATTGGGGGGGAGAGACCCAGTACTTC. Its translation is CASINWGGETQYF.

This chain connects TRBV30 to TRBJ1-5; perhaps TRBD1 as D (5 bases). CDR3 length equals 14 residues. Trimming took off 2 bases at V and 6 bases at J, with 14 bases between the two ends. CDR1 and CDR2 from the germline V gene are GTSNPN and SVGIG (reference sequence). The CDR3 bases are TGTGCCTGGAGTACCCAGGGTAGAGGTCAGCCCCAGCATTTT. Its protein product is CAWSTQGRGQPQHF.

The rearrangement joins TRBV9 to TRBJ2-1; D is ambiguous. The V end lost 0 bases, the J end lost 15 bases, and 16 bases lay between the germline ends. This CDR3 comprises 13 residues. Germline V CDR1 and CDR2: SGDLS, YYNGEE. CDR3 DNA: TGTGCCAGCAGCGTAGGGGTGCCGCAGGCGATGTTCTTC. It yields the protein CASSVGVPQAMFF. Combining the CDR3 with reference TRBV9 and TRBJ2-1 gives the whole variable domain DSGVTQTPKHLITATGQRVTLRCSPRSGDLSVYWYQQSLDQGLQFLIQYYNGEERAKGNILERFSAQQFPDLHSELNLSSLELGDSALYFCASSVGVPQAMFFGPGTRLTVL.

The chain carries TRBV27 and TRBJ1-5, with 7 bases identical to TRBD1. Germline V gives CDR1 MNHEY, CDR2 SMNVEV (reference sequence). V gave up 2 bases and J gave up 5 bases; unmatched junction bases: 9. The CDR3 has 16 residues. CDR3 loop: CASSLIGTAIDQPQHF. The CDR3 DNA reads as TGTGCCAGCAGTTTAATTGGGACAGCCATCGATCAGCCCCAGCATTTT.

This clone was seen only once. The chain carries TRBV7-9 and TRBJ2-2; tentative D call: TRBD2 (6 bases). Germline CDR1 reads SEHNR; CDR2 reads FQNEAQ (reference sequence). The length of the CDR3 is 17 residues. The V end was cut by 0 bases, the J end by 2 bases, with 13 bases between. The CDR3 bases are TGTGCCAGCAGCTTAGCGTTTAGCGGAACCAACACCGGGGAGCTGTTTTTT. Its protein is CASSLAFSGTNTGELFF.

The chain couples TRBV6-6 to TRBJ1-2; TRBD1 might be the D (5 bases). This CDR3 is built from 12 residues. Germline V gene data show CDR1 as MNHNY and CDR2 as SVGAGI (reference sequence). Trimming left V 6 bases short and J 7 bases short, with 12 bases between. The CDR3 DNA is TGTGCCAGCAGCCAGGGACGCTTTGGCTACACCTTC. Its protein is CASSQGRFGYTF.

CDR3 residues: CASSPYDRTGGYTF. CDR3 nucleotides: TGTGCCAGCAGTCCCTACGATCGGACAGGGGGCTACACCTTC. The chain uses TRBV28 and TRBJ1-2; 8 bases agree with TRBD1. Losses at the gene ends were 5 bases for V and 8 bases for J; bases not matched to a gene: 10. The CDR3 runs to 14 residues. CDR1 MDHEN and CDR2 SYDVKM come from the germline V gene.

The genes are TRBV11-3 and TRBJ2-1; D is unclear. Germline-derived CDR1 and CDR2 are SGHNT and YENEEA. Trimming took 1 base from V and 6 from J, leaving 10 bases between them. The CDR3 is made up of 14 amino acids. The CDR3 region has the DNA TGTGCCAGCAGCTTAGGGCCCGTTTTCAATGAGCAGTTCTTC. Translating it yields CASSLGPVFNEQFF.

V gene TRBV5-6 combines with J gene TRBJ2-2; D is unclear. V was clipped by 1 base and J by 4 bases, with 2 bases between them. The CDR3 has 12 residues. Germline assignment: CDR1 SGHDT and CDR2 YYEEEE. CDR3 DNA sequence: TGTGCCAGCAGCTTGACCACCGGGGAGCTGTTTTTT. It codes for CASSLTTGELFF.

This clone was observed a handful of times. V and J are TRBV7-9 and TRBJ2-1; 8 bases are shared with TRBD2. CDR3 length: 19 residues. CDR1 and CDR2 (germline): SEHNR, FQNEAQ (reference sequence). The junction had 20 bases not matched to a gene; V was cut back by 5 bases and J by 5 bases. This chain's CDR3 is CASSPQGGLVRQGDNEQFF. In DNA form, the CDR3 reads TGTGCCAGCAGCCCGCAAGGGGGACTAGTAAGGCAAGGAGACAATGAGCAGTTCTTC. The entire variable domain, with the rest obtained from reference TRBV7-9 and TRBJ2-1, is as follows: DTGVSQNPRHKITKRGQNVTFRCDPISEHNRLYWYRQTLGQGPEFLTYFQNEAQLEKSRLLSDRFSAERPKGSFSTLEIQRTEQGDSAMYLCASSPQGGLVRQGDNEQFFGPGTRLTVL.

The chain employs TRBV27 and TRBJ1-5, with D possibly matching TRBD1 (5 bases). V dropped 6 bases and J dropped 13 bases, with 10 bases sitting between them. Germline V gene sequence: CDR1 MNHEY, CDR2 SMNVEV (reference sequence). The CDR3 runs 10 residues. For the CDR3, the DNA is TGTGCCAGCAGGCACGGGGGTCAGCATTTT. As protein: CASRHGGQHF.

The V and J genes are TRBV7-2 and TRBJ2-7, with 12 bases fitting TRBD2. This CDR3 has 15 amino acids. The V and J ends lost 5 bases and 5 bases, in that order; junction bases with no gene match: 7. Germline V gene data show CDR1 as SGHTA and CDR2 as FQGNSA. CDR3 bases: TGTGCCAGCAGCCAGACTAGCGGGAGTATCCACGAGCAGTACTTC. Its protein is CASSQTSGSIHEQYF.

CDR3 nucleotides: TGTGCCAGTAGTATAGGGTACAGGCAAGAGACCCAGTACTTC. This codes for CASSIGYRQETQYF. The V gene is TRBV19, the J gene TRBJ2-5, with a weak D call TRBD1 (5 bases). The CDR3 runs to 14 residues. Trimming took off 1 base at V and 2 bases at J, with 8 bases between the two ends. In germline, CDR1 is LNHDA, CDR2 SQIVND (reference sequence).

The V gene is TRBV7-8, the J gene TRBJ2-2; 11 bases agree with TRBD1. There are 16 residues in the CDR3. CDR1 is SGHVS and CDR2 is FQNEAQ in the germline V gene. V was clipped by 1 base and J by 2 bases; unmatched bases: 0. The CDR3, as DNA: TGTGCCAGCAGCTTAGGGACAGGGGGCAACACCGGGGAGCTGTTTTTT. This gives the protein CASSLGTGGNTGELFF.

J is TRBJ2-6 and V is TRBV7-9, with TRBD1 matching 7 bases. The J segment lost 2 bases and the V segment lost 3 bases, leaving 1 base of the junction unmatched. There are 15 residues in the CDR3. The germline gives CDR1 SEHNR, CDR2 FQNEAQ (reference sequence). CDR3 nucleotides: TGTGCCAGCAGCTTGGGGACAGCTGGGGCCAACGTCCTGACTTTC. Amino acids: CASSLGTAGANVLTF.

As regards this clone: Other DNA sequences from this sample encode an identical CDR3 as well. The chain is built from TRBV6-5 and TRBJ1-2; tentative D call: TRBD1 (6 bases). CDR1 is MNHEY and CDR2 is SVGAGI in the germline V gene. The CDR3 is made up of 14 amino acids. The ends were cut back, 6 bases at V and 5 bases at J, with 16 bases in the middle. In DNA, the CDR3 is TGTGCCAGCAGCCCCGGAGGGGGTTCATATGGCTACACCTTC. Its translation is CASSPGGGSYGYTF.

This chain links TRBV5-1 with TRBJ2-5; no clear D gene. The CDR3 runs to 12 residues. In germline, CDR1 is SGHRS, CDR2 YFSETQ. Trimming pared 1 base from V and 3 bases from J, leaving 4 bases between. The CDR3 sequence: CASSLSEETQYF. CDR3 sequence (DNA): TGCGCCAGCAGCTTGTCAGAAGAGACCCAGTACTTC. Using reference TRBV5-1 and TRBJ2-5 for the parts outside the CDR3, the full variable domain is KAGVTQTPRYLIKTRGQQVTLSCSPISGHRSVSWYQQTPGQGLQFLFEYFSETQRNKGNFPGRFSGRQFSNSRSEMNVSTLELGDSALYLCASSLSEETQYFGPGTRLLVL.

The chain combines TRBV7-2 with TRBJ1-1, with 9 bases fitting TRBD1. J lost 6 bases, V lost 5 bases, and 4 bases had no gene match. Germline CDR1 reads SGHTA; CDR2 reads FQGNSA. The length of the CDR3 is 13 residues. DNA for the CDR3: TGTGCCAGCAGCAAACGACAGGGGGCTGAAGCTTTCTTT. Translation: CASSKRQGAEAFF.

The rearrangement uses TRBV5-4 and TRBJ2-5, with D perhaps assigned TRBD1 or TRBD2 (5 bases each). Trimming pared 3 bases from V and 3 bases from J, leaving 15 bases between. CDR3 length equals 15 residues. CDR1 and CDR2 from the germline V gene are SGHNT and YYREEE (reference sequence). The CDR3 region has the DNA TGTGCCAGCAGCTCGAGCCGGGGCCCAGAAGAGACCCAGTACTTC. Translated, it gives CASSSSRGPEETQYF.

V usage is TRBV6-5 and J usage is TRBJ2-5; D may be TRBD2 (6 bases). Trimming shortened V by 6 bases and J by 5 bases, and 13 bases separated the two germline ends. The CDR3 sequence is 13 residues long. Germline values: CDR1 MNHEY, CDR2 SVGAGI. In DNA, the CDR3 is TGTGCCAGCAGGGGATGGGGGAGGGAGACCCAGTACTTC. Translation gives CASRGWGRETQYF.

This chain links TRBV11-2 with TRBJ2-7; 7 bases are a match to TRBD1. Germline lookup yields CDR1 SGHAT and CDR2 FQNNGV. This CDR3 region has 15 residues. V trimming: 5 bases; J trimming: 7 bases; junction bases outside the gene matches: 14. CDR3 in amino acids: CASSQVKGAHPEQYF. CDR3 nucleotide sequence: TGTGCCAGCAGCCAGGTCAAGGGGGCACACCCAGAGCAGTACTTC.

The rearrangement uses TRBV6-5 and TRBJ1-1; D gene ambiguous. The V gene's germline CDR1 is MNHEY and CDR2 SVGAGI. Trimming removed 5 bases from V and 1 base from J, with 11 bases in between. The CDR3 is 14 amino acids. The CDR3 sequence: CASSADWRNTEAFF. The CDR3 DNA follows: TGTGCCAGCAGTGCGGACTGGCGGAACACTGAAGCTTTCTTT.

The rearrangement joins TRBV7-9 to TRBJ1-2; 9 bases match TRBD1. The CDR3 contains 15 residues. In germline, CDR1 is SEHNR, CDR2 FQNEAQ (reference sequence). V lost 5 bases, J lost 3 bases, and 7 bases stayed unmatched. The CDR3 DNA follows: TGTGCCAGCAGCCAACAGGGGGCAGGGCACTATGGCTACACCTTC. This translates into CASSQQGAGHYGYTF. The whole variable domain, remainder taken from reference TRBV7-9 and TRBJ1-2, is DTGVSQNPRHKITKRGQNVTFRCDPISEHNRLYWYRQTLGQGPEFLTYFQNEAQLEKSRLLSDRFSAERPKGSFSTLEIQRTEQGDSAMYLCASSQQGAGHYGYTFGSGTRLTVV.

This CDR3 reads CASSIGPANYGYTF. CDR3 sequence (DNA): TGTGCCAGTAGTATAGGCCCGGCAAACTATGGCTACACCTTC. The chain carries TRBV19 and TRBJ1-2; D gene uncertain. Germline V gene lookup returns CDR1 LNHDA and CDR2 SQIVND (reference sequence). With 1 base removed from V and 2 bases from J, the gap between germline ends came to 8 bases. This CDR3 spans 14 amino acids.

The chain links TRBV2 to TRBJ2-7; the D gene is possibly TRBD2 (5 bases). CDR3 size: 12 residues. Between the trimmed V and J ends, which lost 7 bases and 3 bases, there was a span of 10 bases. Germline values: CDR1 SNHLY, CDR2 FYNNEI. The CDR3 region has the DNA TGTGCCAGCAATGCGGGCTACTACGAGCAGTACTTC. Amino acid sequence: CASNAGYYEQYF.

The chain recombines TRBV19 with TRBJ2-7, with D perhaps matching TRBD1 (5 bases). The CDR3 covers 15 residues. V was pared by 1 base and J by 7 bases, with 17 bases between. CDR1 is LNHDA and CDR2 is SQIVND in the germline V gene (reference sequence). The CDR3 here is CASSIGPGSKREQYF. The CDR3 DNA reads as TGTGCCAGTAGTATAGGTCCAGGGTCGAAGAGGGAGCAGTACTTC. Complete variable domain (other parts from reference TRBV19 and TRBJ2-7): DGGITQSPKYLFRKEGQNVTLSCEQNLNHDAMYWYRQDPGQGLRLIYYSQIVNDFQKGDIAEGYSVSREKKESFPLTVTSAQKNPTAFYLCASSIGPGSKREQYFGPGTRLTVT.